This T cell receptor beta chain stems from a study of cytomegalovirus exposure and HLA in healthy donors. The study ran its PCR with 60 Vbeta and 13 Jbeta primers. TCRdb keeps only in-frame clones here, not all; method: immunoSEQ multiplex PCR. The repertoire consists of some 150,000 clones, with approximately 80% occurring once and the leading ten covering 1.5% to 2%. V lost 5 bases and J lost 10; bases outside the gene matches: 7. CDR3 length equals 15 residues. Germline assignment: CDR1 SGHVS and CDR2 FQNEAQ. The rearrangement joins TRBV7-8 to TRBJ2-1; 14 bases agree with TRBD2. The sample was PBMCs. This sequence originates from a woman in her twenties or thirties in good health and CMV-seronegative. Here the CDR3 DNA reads TGTGCCAGCAGCCTGGGACTAGCGGGGGTTAGGGAGCAGTTCTTC. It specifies CASSLGLAGVREQFF. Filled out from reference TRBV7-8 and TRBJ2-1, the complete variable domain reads GAGVSQSPRYKVAKRGQDVALRCDPISGHVSLFWYQQALGQGPEFLTYFQNEAQLDKSGLPSDRFFAERPEGSVSTLKIQRTQQEDSAVYLCASSLGLAGVREQFFGPGTRLTVL.